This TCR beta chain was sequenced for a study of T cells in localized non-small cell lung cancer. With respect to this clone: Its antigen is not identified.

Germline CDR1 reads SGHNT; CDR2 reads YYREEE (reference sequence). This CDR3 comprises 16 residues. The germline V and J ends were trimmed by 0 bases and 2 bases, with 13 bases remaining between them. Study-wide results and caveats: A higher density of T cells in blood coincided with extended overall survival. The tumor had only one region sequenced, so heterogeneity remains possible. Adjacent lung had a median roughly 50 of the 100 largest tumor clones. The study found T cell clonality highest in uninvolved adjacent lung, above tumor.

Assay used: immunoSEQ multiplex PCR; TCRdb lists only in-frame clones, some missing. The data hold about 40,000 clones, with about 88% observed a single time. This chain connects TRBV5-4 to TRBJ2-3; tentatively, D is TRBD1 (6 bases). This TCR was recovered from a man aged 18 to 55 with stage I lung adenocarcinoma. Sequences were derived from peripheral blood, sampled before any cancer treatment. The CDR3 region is CASSLALGGDTDTQYF. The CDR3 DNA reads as TGTGCCAGCAGCTTGGCCTTAGGGGGAGACACAGATACGCAGTATTTT.